The clone carrying this T cell receptor delta chain has a handful of counts. These data come from a study of gamma-delta T cells after stem cell transplantation. TCRdb fed the RT-PCR reads into CATT to redo clone calling. The sample carries several thousand delta-chain clones, about 15% recorded once. The CDR3 extends over 13 amino acids. Trimming shortened V by 3 bases and J by 0 bases, and 9 bases separated the two germline ends. CDR1 and CDR2 from the germline V gene are NSMFDY and ISSIKDK. The rearrangement links TRAV29/DV5 to TRDJ1; D uncertain. Material: gamma-delta T cells. The source is a human donor. It is not recorded whose cells these are; they may come from a transplant donor. DNA of the CDR3: TGTGCAGCAACCGCCTCGTACACCGATAAACTCATCTTT. This gives the protein CAATASYTDKLIF.